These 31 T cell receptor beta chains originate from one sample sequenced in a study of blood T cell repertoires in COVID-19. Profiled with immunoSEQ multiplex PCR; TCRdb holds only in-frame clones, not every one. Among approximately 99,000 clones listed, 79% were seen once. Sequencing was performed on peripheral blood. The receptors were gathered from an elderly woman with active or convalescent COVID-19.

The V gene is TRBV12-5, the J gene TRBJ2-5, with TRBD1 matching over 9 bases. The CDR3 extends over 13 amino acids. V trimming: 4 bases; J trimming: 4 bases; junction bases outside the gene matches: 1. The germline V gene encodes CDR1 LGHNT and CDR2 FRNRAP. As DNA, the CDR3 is TGTGCTAGTGGTTCGGACAGGGGAGAGACCCAGTACTTC. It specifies CASGSDRGETQYF.

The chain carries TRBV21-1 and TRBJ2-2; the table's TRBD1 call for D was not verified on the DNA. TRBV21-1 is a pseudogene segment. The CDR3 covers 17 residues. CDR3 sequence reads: CASSKDPRGHNTGELFF. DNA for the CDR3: TGTGCCAGCAGCAAAGATCCCAGGGGGCATAATACCGGGGAGCTGTTTTTT.

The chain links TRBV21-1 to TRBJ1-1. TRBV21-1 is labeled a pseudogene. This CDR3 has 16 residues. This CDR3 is CDTRGGGRTLNTEAFF. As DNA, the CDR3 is TGTGACACACGGGGAGGGGGACGGACCCTGAACACTGAAGCTTTCTTT.

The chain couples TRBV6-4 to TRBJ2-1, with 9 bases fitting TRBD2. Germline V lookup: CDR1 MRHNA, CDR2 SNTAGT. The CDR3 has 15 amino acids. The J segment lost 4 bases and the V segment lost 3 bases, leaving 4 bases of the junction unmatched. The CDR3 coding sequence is TGTGCCAGCAGTGAGCGGGAGGGGATTTACAATGAGCAGTTCTTC. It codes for CASSEREGIYNEQFF.

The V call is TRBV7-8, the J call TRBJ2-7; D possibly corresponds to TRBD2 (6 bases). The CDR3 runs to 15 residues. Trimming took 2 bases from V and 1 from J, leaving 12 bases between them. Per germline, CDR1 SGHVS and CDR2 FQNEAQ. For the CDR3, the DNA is TGTGCCAGCAGCTTAAGGCGGGGCCAATCCTACGAGCAGTACTTC. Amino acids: CASSLRRGQSYEQYF.

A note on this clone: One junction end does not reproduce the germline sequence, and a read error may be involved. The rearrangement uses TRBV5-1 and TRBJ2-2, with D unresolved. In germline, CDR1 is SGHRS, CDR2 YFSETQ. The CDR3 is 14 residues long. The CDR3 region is CASSLSQNTGELFF. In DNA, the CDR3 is TGTGCCAGCAGCTTGTCCCAGAACACCGGGGAGCTGTTTTTT.

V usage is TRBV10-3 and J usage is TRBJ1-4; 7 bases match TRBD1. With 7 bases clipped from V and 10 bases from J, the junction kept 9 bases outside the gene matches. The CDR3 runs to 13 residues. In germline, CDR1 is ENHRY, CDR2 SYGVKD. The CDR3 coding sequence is TGTGCCATCAAGGGGGCGGTCGGGGGAAAACTGTTTTTT. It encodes CAIKGAVGGKLFF.

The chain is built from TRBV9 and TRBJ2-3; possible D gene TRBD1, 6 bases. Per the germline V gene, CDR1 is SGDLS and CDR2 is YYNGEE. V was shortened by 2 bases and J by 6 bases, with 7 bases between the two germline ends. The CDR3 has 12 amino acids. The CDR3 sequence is CASSVQGDTQYF. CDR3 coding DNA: TGTGCCAGCAGCGTTCAGGGGGATACGCAGTATTTT. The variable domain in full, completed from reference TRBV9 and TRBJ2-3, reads DSGVTQTPKHLITATGQRVTLRCSPRSGDLSVYWYQQSLDQGLQFLIQYYNGEERAKGNILERFSAQQFPDLHSELNLSSLELGDSALYFCASSVQGDTQYFGPGTRLTVL.

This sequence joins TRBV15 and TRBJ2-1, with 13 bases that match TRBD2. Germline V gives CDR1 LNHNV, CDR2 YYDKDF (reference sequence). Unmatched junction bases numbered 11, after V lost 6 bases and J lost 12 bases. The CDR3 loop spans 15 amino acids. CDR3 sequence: CATSPGGLAGSGQFF. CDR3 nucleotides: TGTGCCACCAGTCCAGGGGGACTAGCGGGGTCCGGGCAGTTCTTC.

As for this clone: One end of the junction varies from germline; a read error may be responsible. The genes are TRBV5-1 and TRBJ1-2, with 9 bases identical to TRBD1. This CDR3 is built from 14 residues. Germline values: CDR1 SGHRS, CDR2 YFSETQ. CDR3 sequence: CASSGTGGNYGYTF. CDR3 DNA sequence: TGTGCCAGCAGCGGAACAGGGGGCAACTATGGCTACACCTTC.

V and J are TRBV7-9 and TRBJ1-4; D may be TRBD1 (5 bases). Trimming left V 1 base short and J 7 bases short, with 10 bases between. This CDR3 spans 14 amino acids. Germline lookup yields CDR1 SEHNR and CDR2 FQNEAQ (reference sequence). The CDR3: CASSLVGQGEKLFF. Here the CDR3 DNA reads TGTGCCAGCAGCTTAGTGGGCCAGGGTGAAAAACTGTTTTTT. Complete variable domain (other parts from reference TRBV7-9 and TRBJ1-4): DTGVSQNPRHKITKRGQNVTFRCDPISEHNRLYWYRQTLGQGPEFLTYFQNEAQLEKSRLLSDRFSAERPKGSFSTLEIQRTEQGDSAMYLCASSLVGQGEKLFFGSGTQLSVL.

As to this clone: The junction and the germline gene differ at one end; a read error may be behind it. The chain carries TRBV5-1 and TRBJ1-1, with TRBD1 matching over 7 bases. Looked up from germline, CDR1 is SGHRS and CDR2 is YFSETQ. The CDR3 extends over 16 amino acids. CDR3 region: CASSFPGQTMNTEAFF. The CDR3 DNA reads TGTGCCAGCAGCTTTCCGGGACAGACTATGAACACTGAAGCTTTCTTT. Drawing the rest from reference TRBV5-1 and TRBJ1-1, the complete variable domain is KAGVTQTPRYLIKTRGQQVTLSCSPISGHRSVSWYQQTPGQGLQFLFEYFSETQRNKGNFPGRFSGRQFSNSRSEMNVSTLELGDSALYLCASSFPGQTMNTEAFFGQGTRLTVV.

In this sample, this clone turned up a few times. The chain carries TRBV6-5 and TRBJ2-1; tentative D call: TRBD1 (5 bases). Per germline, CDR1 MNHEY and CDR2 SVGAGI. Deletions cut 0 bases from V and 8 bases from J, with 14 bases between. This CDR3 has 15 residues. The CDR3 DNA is TGTGCCAGCAGTTACTCCTCGGAGACAGCTTATGAGCAGTTCTTC. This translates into CASSYSSETAYEQFF.

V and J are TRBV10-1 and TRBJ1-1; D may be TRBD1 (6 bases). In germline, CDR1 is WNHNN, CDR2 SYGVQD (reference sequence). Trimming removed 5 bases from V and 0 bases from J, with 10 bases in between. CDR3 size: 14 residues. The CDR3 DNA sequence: TGCGCCAGCAGTAAAGGGGGTGTGAACACTGAAGCTTTCTTT. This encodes CASSKGGVNTEAFF.

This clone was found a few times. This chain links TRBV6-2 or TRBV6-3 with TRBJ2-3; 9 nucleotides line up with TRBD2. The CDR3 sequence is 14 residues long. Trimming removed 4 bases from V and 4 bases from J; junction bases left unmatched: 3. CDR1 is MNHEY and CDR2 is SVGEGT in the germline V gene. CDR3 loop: CASSWAGGADTQYF. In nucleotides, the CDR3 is TGTGCCAGCAGTTGGGCGGGAGGGGCAGATACGCAGTATTTT.

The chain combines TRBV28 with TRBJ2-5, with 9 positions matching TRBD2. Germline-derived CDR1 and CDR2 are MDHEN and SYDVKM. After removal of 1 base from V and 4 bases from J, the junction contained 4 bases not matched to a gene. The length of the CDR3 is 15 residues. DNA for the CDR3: TGTGCCAGCAGTTTATTGCGGGAGGGTCCAGAGACCCAGTACTTC. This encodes CASSLLREGPETQYF. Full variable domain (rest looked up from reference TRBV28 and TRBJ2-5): DVKVTQSSRYLVKRTGEKVFLECVQDMDHENMFWYRQDPGLGLRLIYFSYDVKMKEKGDIPEGYSVSREKKERFSLILESASTNQTSMYLCASSLLREGPETQYFGPGTRLLVL.

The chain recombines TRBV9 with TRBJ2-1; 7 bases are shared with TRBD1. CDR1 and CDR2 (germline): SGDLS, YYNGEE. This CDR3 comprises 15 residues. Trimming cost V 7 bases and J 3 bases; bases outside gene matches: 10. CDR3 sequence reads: CASALPGQNYNEQFF. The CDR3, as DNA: TGTGCCAGCGCATTACCGGGACAGAACTACAATGAGCAGTTCTTC.

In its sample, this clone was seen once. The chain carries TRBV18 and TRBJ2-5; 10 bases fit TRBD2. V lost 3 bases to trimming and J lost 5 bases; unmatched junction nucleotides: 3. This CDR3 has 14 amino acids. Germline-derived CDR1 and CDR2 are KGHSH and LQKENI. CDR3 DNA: TGTGCCAGCTCACCCGGACTAGCGGCGGAGACCCAGTACTTC. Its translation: CASSPGLAAETQYF. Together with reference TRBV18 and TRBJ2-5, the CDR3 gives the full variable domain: NAGVMQNPRHLVRRRGQEARLRCSPMKGHSHVYWYRQLPEEGLKFMVYLQKENIIDESGMPKERFSAEFPKEGPSILRIQQVVRGDSAAYFCASSPGLAAETQYFGPGTRLLVL.

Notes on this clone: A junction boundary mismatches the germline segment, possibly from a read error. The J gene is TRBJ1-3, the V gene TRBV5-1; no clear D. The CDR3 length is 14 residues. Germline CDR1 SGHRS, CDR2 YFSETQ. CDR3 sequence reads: CASSPRLSGNTIYF. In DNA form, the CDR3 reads TGTGCCAGCAGCCCTAGGCTCTCTGGAAACACCATATATTTT.

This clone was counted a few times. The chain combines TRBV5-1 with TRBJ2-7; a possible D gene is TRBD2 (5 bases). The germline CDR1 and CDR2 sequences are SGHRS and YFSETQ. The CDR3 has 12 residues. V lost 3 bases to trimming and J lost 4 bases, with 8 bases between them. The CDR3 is CASSSGEYEQYF. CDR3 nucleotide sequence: TGCGCCAGCAGCTCTGGGGAGTACGAGCAGTACTTC.

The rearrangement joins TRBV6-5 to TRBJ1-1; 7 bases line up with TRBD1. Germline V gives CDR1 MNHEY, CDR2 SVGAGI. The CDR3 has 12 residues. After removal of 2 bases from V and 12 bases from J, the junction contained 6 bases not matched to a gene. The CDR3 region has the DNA TGTGCCAGCAGTTACACCTCGGGACAGACTTTCTTT. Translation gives CASSYTSGQTFF.

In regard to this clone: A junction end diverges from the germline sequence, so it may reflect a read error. As DNA, the CDR3 is TGTGCCAGCAGCGCGGGGACTAGTCTAGATACGCAGTATTTT. Translated, it gives CASSAGTSLDTQYF. The chain carries TRBV5-1 and TRBJ2-3; 8 nucleotides match TRBD2. Germline-derived CDR1 and CDR2 are SGHRS and YFSETQ. The CDR3 totals 14 residues.

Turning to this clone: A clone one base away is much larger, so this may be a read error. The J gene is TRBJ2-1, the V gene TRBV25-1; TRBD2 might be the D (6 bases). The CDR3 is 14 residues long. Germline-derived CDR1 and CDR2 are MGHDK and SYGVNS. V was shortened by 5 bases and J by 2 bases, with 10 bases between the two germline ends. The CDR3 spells CASSRGSPYNEQFF. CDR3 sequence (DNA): TGTGCCAGCAGTCGGGGGAGCCCCTACAATGAGCAGTTCTTC.

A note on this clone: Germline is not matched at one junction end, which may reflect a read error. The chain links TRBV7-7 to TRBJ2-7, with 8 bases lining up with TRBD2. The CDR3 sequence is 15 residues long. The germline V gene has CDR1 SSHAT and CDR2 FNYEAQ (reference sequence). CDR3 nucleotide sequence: TGTGCTAGCAGCCCCCGGGGGGGCCACTCCTACGAGCAGTACTTC. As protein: CASSPRGGHSYEQYF.

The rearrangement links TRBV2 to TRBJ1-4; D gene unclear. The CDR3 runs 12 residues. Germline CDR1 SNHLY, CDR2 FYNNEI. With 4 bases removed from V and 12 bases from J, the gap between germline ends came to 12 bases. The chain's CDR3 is CASSVHYGELFF. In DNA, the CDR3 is TGTGCCAGCAGTGTGCATTACGGGGAACTGTTTTTT. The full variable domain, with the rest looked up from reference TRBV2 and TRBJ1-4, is EPEVTQTPSHQVTQMGQEVILRCVPISNHLYFYWYRQILGQKVEFLVSFYNNEISEKSEIFDDQFSVERPDGSNFTLKIRSTKLEDSAMYFCASSVHYGELFFGSGTQLSVL.

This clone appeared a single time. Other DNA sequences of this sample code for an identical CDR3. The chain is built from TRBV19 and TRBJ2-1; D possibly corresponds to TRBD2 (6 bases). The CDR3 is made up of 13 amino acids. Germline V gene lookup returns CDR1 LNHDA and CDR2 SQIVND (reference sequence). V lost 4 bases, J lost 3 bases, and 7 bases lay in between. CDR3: CASSRDFYNEQFF. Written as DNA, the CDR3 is TGTGCCAGTAGTAGGGACTTCTACAATGAGCAGTTCTTC.

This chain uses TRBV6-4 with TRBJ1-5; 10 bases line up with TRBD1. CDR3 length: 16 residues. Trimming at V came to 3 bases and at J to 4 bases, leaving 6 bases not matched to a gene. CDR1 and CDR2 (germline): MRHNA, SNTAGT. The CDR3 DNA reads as TGTGCCAGCAGTGAAATGGGGGGACAGGGGAATCAGCCCCAGCATTTT. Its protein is CASSEMGGQGNQPQHF.

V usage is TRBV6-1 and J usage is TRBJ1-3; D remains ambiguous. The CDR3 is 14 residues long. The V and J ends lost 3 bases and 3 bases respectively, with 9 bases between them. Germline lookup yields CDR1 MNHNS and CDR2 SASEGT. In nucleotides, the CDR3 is TGTGCCAGCAGTGACGGCAGGATTGGAAACACCATATATTTT. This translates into CASSDGRIGNTIYF.

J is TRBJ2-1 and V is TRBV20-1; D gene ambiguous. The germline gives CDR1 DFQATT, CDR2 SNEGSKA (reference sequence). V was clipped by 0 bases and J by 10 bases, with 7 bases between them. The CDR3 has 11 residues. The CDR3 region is CSARDELEQFF. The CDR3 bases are TGCAGTGCTAGAGATGAACTAGAGCAGTTCTTC.

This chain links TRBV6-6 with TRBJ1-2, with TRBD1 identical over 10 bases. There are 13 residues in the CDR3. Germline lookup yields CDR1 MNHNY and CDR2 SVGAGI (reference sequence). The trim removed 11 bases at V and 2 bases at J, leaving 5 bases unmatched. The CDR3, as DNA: TGTGCCGTCCGGGGACAGGGGAACTATGGCTACACCTTC. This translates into CAVRGQGNYGYTF.

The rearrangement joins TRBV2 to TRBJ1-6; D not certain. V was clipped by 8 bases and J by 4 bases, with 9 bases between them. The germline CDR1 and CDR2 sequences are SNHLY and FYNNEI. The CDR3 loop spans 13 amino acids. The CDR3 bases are TGTGCCAGCGGGCCACAGTATAATTCACCCCTCCACTTT. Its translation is CASGPQYNSPLHF. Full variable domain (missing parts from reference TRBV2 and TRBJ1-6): EPEVTQTPSHQVTQMGQEVILRCVPISNHLYFYWYRQILGQKVEFLVSFYNNEISEKSEIFDDQFSVERPDGSNFTLKIRSTKLEDSAMYFCASGPQYNSPLHFGNGTRLTVT.